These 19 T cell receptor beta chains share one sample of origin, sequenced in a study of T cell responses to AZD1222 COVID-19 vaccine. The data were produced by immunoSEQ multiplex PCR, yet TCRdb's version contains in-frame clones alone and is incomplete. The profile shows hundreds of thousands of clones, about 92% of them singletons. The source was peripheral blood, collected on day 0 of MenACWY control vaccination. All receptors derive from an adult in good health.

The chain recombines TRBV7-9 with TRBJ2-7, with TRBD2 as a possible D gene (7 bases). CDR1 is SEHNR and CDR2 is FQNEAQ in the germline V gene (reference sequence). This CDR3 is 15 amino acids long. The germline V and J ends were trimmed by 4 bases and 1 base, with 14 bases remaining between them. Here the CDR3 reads CASSSTRGASYEQYF. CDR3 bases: TGTGCCAGCAGCTCAACACGGGGGGCATCCTACGAGCAGTACTTC.

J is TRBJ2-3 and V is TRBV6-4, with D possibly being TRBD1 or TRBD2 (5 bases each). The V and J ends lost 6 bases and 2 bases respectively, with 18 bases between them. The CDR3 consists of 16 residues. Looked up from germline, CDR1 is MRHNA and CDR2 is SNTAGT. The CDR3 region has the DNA TGTGCCAGCAGCGCCGGGACGGGGCCGGCCACAGATACGCAGTATTTT. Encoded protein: CASSAGTGPATDTQYF.

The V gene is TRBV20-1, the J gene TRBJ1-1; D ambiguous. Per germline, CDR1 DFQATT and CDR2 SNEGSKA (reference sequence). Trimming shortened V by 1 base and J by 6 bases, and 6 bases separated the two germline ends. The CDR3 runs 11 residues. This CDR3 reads CSARADAEAFF. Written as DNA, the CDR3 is TGCAGTGCTAGAGCGGACGCTGAAGCTTTCTTT.

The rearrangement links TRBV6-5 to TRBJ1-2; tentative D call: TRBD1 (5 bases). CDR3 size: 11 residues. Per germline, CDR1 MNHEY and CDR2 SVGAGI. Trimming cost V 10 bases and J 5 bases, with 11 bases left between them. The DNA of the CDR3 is TGTGCCACCAGGGAGGGATATGGCTACACCTTC. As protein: CATREGYGYTF.

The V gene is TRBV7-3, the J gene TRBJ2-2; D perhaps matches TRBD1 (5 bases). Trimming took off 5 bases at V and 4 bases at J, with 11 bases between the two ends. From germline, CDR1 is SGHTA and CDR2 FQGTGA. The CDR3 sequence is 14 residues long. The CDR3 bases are TGTGCCAGCAGCGGTCAGGGTACCACCGGGGAGCTGTTTTTT. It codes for CASSGQGTTGELFF.

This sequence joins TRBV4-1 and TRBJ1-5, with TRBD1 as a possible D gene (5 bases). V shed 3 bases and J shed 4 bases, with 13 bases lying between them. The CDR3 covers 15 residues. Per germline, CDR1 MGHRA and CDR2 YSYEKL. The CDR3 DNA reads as TGCGCCAGCAGCCAGCCGGGACGGGGGAATCAGCCCCAGCATTTT. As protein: CASSQPGRGNQPQHF.

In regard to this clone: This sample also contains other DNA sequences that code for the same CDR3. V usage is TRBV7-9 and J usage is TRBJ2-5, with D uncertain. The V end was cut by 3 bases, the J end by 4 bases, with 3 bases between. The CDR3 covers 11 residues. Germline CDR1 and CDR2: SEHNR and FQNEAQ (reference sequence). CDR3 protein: CASSFAETQYF. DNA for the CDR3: TGTGCCAGCAGCTTCGCAGAGACCCAGTACTTC.

Written as DNA, the CDR3 is TGTGCCAGCAGTTTCGGCGGGATCGGGGGCTACACCTTC. Protein: CASSFGGIGGYTF. The chain links TRBV28 to TRBJ1-2, with D unresolved. Deletions cut 3 bases from V and 8 bases from J, with 13 bases between. Germline V gives CDR1 MDHEN, CDR2 SYDVKM. The CDR3 length is 13 residues.

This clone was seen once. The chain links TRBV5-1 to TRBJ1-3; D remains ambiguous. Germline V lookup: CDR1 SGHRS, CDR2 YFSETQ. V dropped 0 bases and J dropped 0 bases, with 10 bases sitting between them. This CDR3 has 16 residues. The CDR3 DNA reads TGCGCCAGCAGCTTGGATGGTAGTGGCTCTGGAAACACCATATATTTT. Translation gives CASSLDGSGSGNTIYF.

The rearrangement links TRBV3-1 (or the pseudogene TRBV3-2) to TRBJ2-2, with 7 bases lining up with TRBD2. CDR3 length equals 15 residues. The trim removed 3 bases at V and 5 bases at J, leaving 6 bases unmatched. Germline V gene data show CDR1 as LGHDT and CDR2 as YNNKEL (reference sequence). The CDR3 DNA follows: TGTGCCAGCAGCCATGAGCCCGGGAGGACCGGGGAGCTGTTTTTT. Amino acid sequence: CASSHEPGRTGELFF.

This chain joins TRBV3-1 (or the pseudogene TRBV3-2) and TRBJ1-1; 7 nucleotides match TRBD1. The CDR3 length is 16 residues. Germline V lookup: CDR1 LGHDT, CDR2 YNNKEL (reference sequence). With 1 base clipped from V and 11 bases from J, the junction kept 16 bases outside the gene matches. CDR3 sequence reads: CASSQVSTTGVGVAFF. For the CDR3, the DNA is TGTGCCAGCAGCCAAGTTTCAACCACAGGGGTGGGGGTCGCTTTCTTT.

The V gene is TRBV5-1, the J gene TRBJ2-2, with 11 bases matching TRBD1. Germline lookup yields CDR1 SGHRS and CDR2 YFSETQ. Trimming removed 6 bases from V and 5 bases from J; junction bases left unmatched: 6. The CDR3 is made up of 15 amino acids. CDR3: CASIAGTGGTGELFF. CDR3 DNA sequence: TGCGCCAGCATCGCCGGGACAGGGGGAACCGGGGAGCTGTTTTTT.

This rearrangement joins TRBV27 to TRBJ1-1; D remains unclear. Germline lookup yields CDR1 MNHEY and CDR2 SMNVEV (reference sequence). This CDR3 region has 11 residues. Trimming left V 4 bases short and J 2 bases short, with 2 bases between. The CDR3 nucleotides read TGTGCCAGCAGTTCTAACACTGAAGCTTTCTTT. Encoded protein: CASSSNTEAFF.

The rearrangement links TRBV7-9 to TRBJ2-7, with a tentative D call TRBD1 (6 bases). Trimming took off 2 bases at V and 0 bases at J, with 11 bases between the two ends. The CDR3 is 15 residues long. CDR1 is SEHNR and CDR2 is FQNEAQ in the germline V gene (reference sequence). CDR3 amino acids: CASSLRDTSSYEQYF. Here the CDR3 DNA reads TGTGCCAGCAGCTTAAGGGACACCAGCTCCTACGAGCAGTACTTC.

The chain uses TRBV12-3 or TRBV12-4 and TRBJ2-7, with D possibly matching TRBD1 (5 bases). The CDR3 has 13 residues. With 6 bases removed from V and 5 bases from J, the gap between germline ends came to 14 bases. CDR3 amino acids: CASSVLQGHEQYF. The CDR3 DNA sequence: TGTGCCAGCAGCGTCCTCCAGGGCCACGAGCAGTACTTC.

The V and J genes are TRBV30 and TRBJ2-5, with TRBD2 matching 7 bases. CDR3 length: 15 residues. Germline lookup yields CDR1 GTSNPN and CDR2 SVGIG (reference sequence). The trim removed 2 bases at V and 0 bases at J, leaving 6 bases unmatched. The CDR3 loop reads CAWSSHGGNQETQYF. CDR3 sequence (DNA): TGTGCCTGGAGTAGTCACGGGGGGAACCAAGAGACCCAGTACTTC.

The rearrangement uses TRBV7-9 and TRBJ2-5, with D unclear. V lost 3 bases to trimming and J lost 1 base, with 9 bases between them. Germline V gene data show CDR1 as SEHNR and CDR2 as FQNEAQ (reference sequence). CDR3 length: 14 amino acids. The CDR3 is CASSFISSQETQYF. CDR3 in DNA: TGTGCCAGCAGCTTTATCTCTAGCCAAGAGACCCAGTACTTC. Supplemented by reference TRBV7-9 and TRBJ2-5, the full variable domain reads DTGVSQNPRHKITKRGQNVTFRCDPISEHNRLYWYRQTLGQGPEFLTYFQNEAQLEKSRLLSDRFSAERPKGSFSTLEIQRTEQGDSAMYLCASSFISSQETQYFGPGTRLLVL.

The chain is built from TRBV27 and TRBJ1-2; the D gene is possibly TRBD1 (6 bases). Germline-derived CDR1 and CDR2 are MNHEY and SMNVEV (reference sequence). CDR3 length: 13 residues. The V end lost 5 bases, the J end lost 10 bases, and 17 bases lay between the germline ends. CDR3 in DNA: TGTGCCAGCAGTACCCAGGGGATTAATGACTACACCTTC. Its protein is CASSTQGINDYTF.

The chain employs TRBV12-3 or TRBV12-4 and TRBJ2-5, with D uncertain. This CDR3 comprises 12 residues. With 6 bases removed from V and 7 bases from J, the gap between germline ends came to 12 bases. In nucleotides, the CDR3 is TGTGCCAGCAGCGACGCATCGGGGACCCAGTACTTC. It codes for CASSDASGTQYF.